The 27 T cell receptor beta chains given below trace back to one sample, sequenced in a study of blood T cell repertoires in COVID-19. Clones were read by immunoSEQ multiplex PCR, and TCRdb kept only the in-frame ones, dropping some. The sample holds hundreds of thousands of clones; roughly 90% are singletons and the top ten take approximately 3.1%. The source material was PBMCs or T cells enriched from blood (not recorded which). All receptors derive from a woman between 50 and 59 years old in a cohort exposed to, infected with or recovered from COVID-19 (not recorded which).

This rearrangement joins TRBV6-2 or TRBV6-3 to TRBJ1-5; D possibly corresponds to TRBD1 (6 bases). Germline-derived CDR1 and CDR2 are MNHEY and SVGEGT. CDR3 length equals 16 residues. The V and J ends lost 5 bases and 2 bases respectively, with 16 bases between them. CDR3 loop: CASSNIQGSGNQPQHF. Written as DNA, the CDR3 is TGTGCCAGCAGTAACATACAGGGTTCGGGCAATCAGCCCCAGCATTTT.

The V gene is TRBV6-5, the J gene TRBJ1-2; a weak D match, TRBD1 (6 bases). CDR1 MNHEY and CDR2 SVGAGI come from the germline V gene. This CDR3 region has 15 residues. V lost 4 bases and J 0 bases, leaving 12 bases between the germline ends. The CDR3 is CASSSTGLTNYGYTF. DNA of the CDR3: TGTGCCAGCAGTTCTACAGGGCTTACTAACTATGGCTACACCTTC.

This chain joins TRBV28 and TRBJ1-2; perhaps TRBD1 as D (5 bases). The CDR3 is 12 residues long. From germline, CDR1 is MDHEN and CDR2 SYDVKM. Trimming stripped 3 bases from V and 5 bases from J, with 7 bases between. Written as DNA, the CDR3 is TGTGCCAGCAGTTTCGACAGATATGGCTACACCTTC. Amino acid sequence: CASSFDRYGYTF.

The rearrangement uses TRBV19 and TRBJ2-2; TRBD1 matches at 11 bases. Losses at the gene ends were 10 bases for V and 4 bases for J; bases not matched to a gene: 11. The CDR3 covers 16 residues. Germline CDR1 reads LNHDA; CDR2 reads SQIVND (reference sequence). DNA for the CDR3: TGTGCCACCAACTCGGACAGGGGGCGGGTCACCGGGGAGCTGTTTTTT. Protein: CATNSDRGRVTGELFF.

The V gene is TRBV7-2, the J gene TRBJ1-5; 7 positions match TRBD1. This CDR3 spans 14 amino acids. The ends lost 4 bases at V and 5 bases at J; junction bases unmatched: 5. The germline CDR1 and CDR2 sequences are SGHTA and FQGNSA. CDR3 region: CASSSRQGDQPQHF. CDR3 sequence (DNA): TGTGCCAGCAGCTCGAGACAGGGCGATCAGCCCCAGCATTTT.

The chain joins TRBV5-5 to TRBJ2-7; D may be TRBD1 (5 bases). This CDR3 has 14 amino acids. CDR1 and CDR2 (germline): SGHKS, YYEKEE (reference sequence). V was pared by 1 base and J by 3 bases, with 11 bases between. CDR3 DNA: TGTGCCAGCAGCTTGCCCGACAGTTTCTACGAGCAGTACTTC. Translating gives CASSLPDSFYEQYF.

V is TRBV7-2 and J is TRBJ2-2, with TRBD1 matching over 7 bases. The CDR3 runs to 13 residues. V was pared by 7 bases and J by 6 bases, with 5 bases of the junction left unmatched. The germline CDR1 and CDR2 sequences are SGHTA and FQGNSA. The CDR3 DNA is TGTGCCAGCAAGGACAGGCTCTCCGGGGAGCTGTTTTTT. Its protein product is CASKDRLSGELFF.

The chain couples TRBV5-1 to TRBJ2-1, with 7 nucleotides matching TRBD1. The germline gives CDR1 SGHRS, CDR2 YFSETQ. CDR3 length equals 13 residues. Trimming cost V 4 bases and J 8 bases; bases outside gene matches: 6. CDR3 nucleotides: TGCGCCAGCAGCGCCGGGACAGCGGATGAGCAGTTCTTC. Its protein product is CASSAGTADEQFF.

This chain uses TRBV29-1 with TRBJ2-1; tentative D call: TRBD2 (6 bases). Germline V gene sequence: CDR1 SQVTM, CDR2 ANQGSEA. This CDR3 comprises 15 residues. V was clipped by 1 base and J by 4 bases, with 14 bases between them. The CDR3 here is CSVEGEQRGYNEQFF. The CDR3 DNA reads TGCAGCGTTGAAGGGGAACAACGGGGGTACAATGAGCAGTTCTTC.

The J gene is TRBJ1-3, the V gene TRBV3-1 (or the pseudogene TRBV3-2); TRBD1 is a possible D gene (5 bases). Germline CDR1 and CDR2: LGHDT and YNNKEL (reference sequence). The ends were cut back, 4 bases at V and 0 bases at J, with 7 bases in the middle. The CDR3 runs to 14 residues. The CDR3 coding sequence is TGTGCCAGCAGCCTTGACAGCTCTGGAAACACCATATATTTT. It encodes CASSLDSSGNTIYF.

The J gene is TRBJ1-5, the V gene TRBV5-6, with D perhaps matching TRBD1 (6 bases). The CDR3 loop spans 18 amino acids. V was shortened by 0 bases and J by 0 bases, with 16 bases between the two germline ends. Germline CDR1 SGHDT, CDR2 YYEEEE. The DNA for the CDR3 is TGTGCCAGCAGCTTGGAGGGTCAGGGGACTATTAGCAATCAGCCCCAGCATTTT. It yields the protein CASSLEGQGTISNQPQHF. The variable domain in full, with the rest retrieved from reference TRBV5-6 and TRBJ1-5, is DAGVTQSPTHLIKTRGQQVTLRCSPKSGHDTVSWYQQALGQGPQFIFQYYEEEERQRGNFPDRFSGHQFPNYSSELNVNALLLGDSALYLCASSLEGQGTISNQPQHFGDGTRLSIL.

The V gene is TRBV6-5, the J gene TRBJ1-2, with a tentative D call TRBD1 (6 bases). The CDR3 loop spans 13 amino acids. Trimming cost V 5 bases and J 4 bases, with 11 bases left between them. The V gene's germline CDR1 is MNHEY and CDR2 SVGAGI. This chain's CDR3 is CASSKGQLYGYTF. The CDR3 DNA reads as TGTGCCAGCAGTAAGGGACAACTCTATGGCTACACCTTC.

This clone was seen only once. V is TRBV18 and J is TRBJ1-1; TRBD1 aligns across 8 bases. From germline, CDR1 is KGHSH and CDR2 LQKENI. V lost 5 bases to trimming and J lost 6 bases; unmatched junction nucleotides: 5. The CDR3 extends over 13 amino acids. CDR3 loop: CASSLQGGPEAFF. CDR3 nucleotides: TGTGCCAGCTCATTACAGGGGGGCCCTGAAGCTTTCTTT.

V gene TRBV5-1 combines with J gene TRBJ1-2; D call uncertain. This CDR3 contains 12 residues. V was clipped by 1 base and J by 6 bases, with 7 bases between them. Germline CDR1 is SGHRS and CDR2 is YFSETQ. CDR3 protein: CASSLQYDGYTF. CDR3 DNA: TGCGCCAGCAGCTTGCAGTACGATGGCTACACCTTC.

The chain is built from TRBV7-2 and TRBJ2-7; a possible D gene is TRBD1 (6 bases). The ends were cut back, 4 bases at V and 7 bases at J, with 20 bases in the middle. Germline V CDR1 and CDR2: SGHTA, FQGNSA. The CDR3 is made up of 15 amino acids. The CDR3 DNA reads as TGTGCCAGCAGCTCCAGGGCGGCGGACAGTACGGAGCAGTACTTC. Its protein product is CASSSRAADSTEQYF.

The CDR3 reads CASSTLTGSNQPQHF. CDR3 DNA sequence: TGTGCCAGCAGTACCTTGACAGGGAGCAATCAGCCCCAGCATTTT. V usage is TRBV6-6 and J usage is TRBJ1-5; 7 bases agree with TRBD1. There are 15 residues in the CDR3. The germline V gene has CDR1 MNHNY and CDR2 SVGAGI (reference sequence). Trimming at V came to 5 bases and at J to 1 base, leaving 5 bases not matched to a gene.

The V and J genes are TRBV15 and TRBJ1-2; D is perhaps TRBD1 (5 bases). The CDR3 spans 18 residues. Germline CDR1 and CDR2: LNHNV and YYDKDF (reference sequence). Trimming pared 2 bases from V and 5 bases from J, leaving 24 bases between. CDR3 DNA: TGTGCCACCAGCAGACCCGGGGGGGGAAGCCCTATAACTTATGGCTACACCTTC. Translating it yields CATSRPGGGSPITYGYTF. Using reference TRBV15 and TRBJ1-2 for the parts outside the CDR3, the full variable domain is DAMVIQNPRYQVTQFGKPVTLSCSQTLNHNVMYWYQQKSSQAPKLLFHYYDKDFNNEADTPDNFQSRRPNTSFCFLDIRSPGLGDTAMYLCATSRPGGGSPITYGYTFGSGTRLTVV.

The chain uses TRBV4-1 and TRBJ2-1; 9 bases map to TRBD1. V shed 5 bases and J 15 bases; nucleotides not matched to a gene: 17. Germline values: CDR1 MGHRA, CDR2 YSYEKL. There are 15 residues in the CDR3. CDR3 sequence: CASSLGTGKLIKWFF. DNA of the CDR3: TGCGCCAGCAGCTTAGGGACAGGGAAGTTAATAAAGTGGTTCTTC.

The chain links TRBV5-1 to TRBJ2-3, with TRBD2 identical over 7 bases. J gave up 3 bases and V 5 bases, and 6 bases lay outside the gene matches. The CDR3 sequence is 14 residues long. Germline V CDR1 and CDR2: SGHRS, YFSETQ. The CDR3 spells CASRWGGTTDTQYF. Here the CDR3 DNA reads TGCGCCAGCAGATGGGGGGGAACGACAGATACGCAGTATTTT. The entire variable domain, with the rest obtained from reference TRBV5-1 and TRBJ2-3, is as follows: KAGVTQTPRYLIKTRGQQVTLSCSPISGHRSVSWYQQTPGQGLQFLFEYFSETQRNKGNFPGRFSGRQFSNSRSEMNVSTLELGDSALYLCASRWGGTTDTQYFGPGTRLTVL.

The chain joins TRBV6-5 to TRBJ1-5; 8 nucleotides match TRBD1. Looked up from germline, CDR1 is MNHEY and CDR2 is SVGAGI. Trimming cost V 6 bases and J 7 bases; bases outside gene matches: 2. The CDR3 runs 12 residues. This CDR3 reads CASRRQGQPQHF. DNA for the CDR3: TGTGCCAGCAGGAGACAGGGGCAGCCCCAGCATTTT.

The gene calls are TRBV30 and TRBJ2-1, with 7 nucleotides matching TRBD2. Trimming removed 7 bases from V and 4 bases from J; junction bases left unmatched: 10. The CDR3 contains 14 residues. Germline V gene data show CDR1 as GTSNPN and CDR2 as SVGIG (reference sequence). CDR3 sequence (DNA): TGTGCCTCATCAAGCGGGGTCATGTACAATGAGCAGTTCTTC. It translates to CASSSGVMYNEQFF.

The chain uses TRBV12-3 or TRBV12-4 and TRBJ1-1; 8 nucleotides line up with TRBD1. Unmatched junction bases numbered 5, after V lost 6 bases and J lost 5 bases. The CDR3 runs 13 residues. CDR3 nucleotide sequence: TGTGCCAGCAGCCGGGACAGGTATACTGAAGCTTTCTTT. This encodes CASSRDRYTEAFF.

The chain recombines TRBV4-1 with TRBJ2-5; 8 bases line up with TRBD2. Germline CDR1 is MGHRA and CDR2 is YSYEKL. CDR3 length: 15 amino acids. Trimming removed 2 bases from V and 2 bases from J; junction bases left unmatched: 4. For the CDR3, the DNA is TGCGCCAGCAGCCAACTAGCGGGTACTCAAGAGACCCAGTACTTC. Its protein is CASSQLAGTQETQYF.

The rearrangement joins TRBV30 to TRBJ1-3; D not resolved. V shed 4 bases and J shed 12 bases, with 16 bases lying between them. CDR1 and CDR2 (germline): GTSNPN, SVGIG (reference sequence). The CDR3 sequence is 12 residues long. The DNA of the CDR3 is TGTGCCTGGACTAACACCCGAGCGGTCATATATTTT. Its translation is CAWTNTRAVIYF.

The sample holds a few counts of this clone. The chain has TRBV5-5 and TRBJ1-2; 10 positions match TRBD1. The length of the CDR3 is 14 residues. V shed 4 bases and J 8 bases; nucleotides not matched to a gene: 8. Germline CDR1 reads SGHKS; CDR2 reads YYEKEE (reference sequence). DNA for the CDR3: TGTGCCAGCAGCCAGTGGACAGGGGGTCGCGGCTACACCTTC. This codes for CASSQWTGGRGYTF.

The genes are TRBV4-1 and TRBJ2-7; D gene unclear. The germline gives CDR1 MGHRA, CDR2 YSYEKL. V lost 0 bases and J lost 0, with 6 bases in between. The CDR3 totals 14 residues. The chain's CDR3 is CASSQERSSYEQYF. The CDR3, as DNA: TGCGCCAGCAGCCAAGAAAGGAGCTCCTACGAGCAGTACTTC.

This chain connects TRBV28 to TRBJ1-2; possible D gene TRBD1, 5 bases. This CDR3 is built from 13 residues. Germline V gene lookup returns CDR1 MDHEN and CDR2 SYDVKM. CDR3 coding DNA: TGTGCTAGCTGGCGGGGGACTACCTATGGCTACACCTTC. This gives the protein CASWRGTTYGYTF.